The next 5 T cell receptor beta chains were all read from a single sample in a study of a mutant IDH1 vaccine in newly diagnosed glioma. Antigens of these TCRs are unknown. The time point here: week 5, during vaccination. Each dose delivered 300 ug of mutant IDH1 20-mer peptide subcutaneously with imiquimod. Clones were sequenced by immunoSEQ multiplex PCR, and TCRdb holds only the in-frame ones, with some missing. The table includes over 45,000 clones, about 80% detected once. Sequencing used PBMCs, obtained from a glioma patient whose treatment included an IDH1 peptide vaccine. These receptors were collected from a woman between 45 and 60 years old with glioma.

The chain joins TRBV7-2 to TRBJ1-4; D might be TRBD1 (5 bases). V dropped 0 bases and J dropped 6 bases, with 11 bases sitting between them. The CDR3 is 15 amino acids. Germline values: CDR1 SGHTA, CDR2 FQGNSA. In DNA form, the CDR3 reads TGTGCCAGCAGCTTAGCGCCGGGGGTGGATGAAAAACTGTTTTTT. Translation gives CASSLAPGVDEKLFF. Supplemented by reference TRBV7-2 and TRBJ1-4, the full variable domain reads GAGVSQSPSNKVTEKGKDVELRCDPISGHTALYWYRQSLGQGLEFLIYFQGNSAPDKSGLPSDRFSAERTGGSVSTLTIQRTQQEDSAVYLCASSLAPGVDEKLFFGSGTQLSVL.

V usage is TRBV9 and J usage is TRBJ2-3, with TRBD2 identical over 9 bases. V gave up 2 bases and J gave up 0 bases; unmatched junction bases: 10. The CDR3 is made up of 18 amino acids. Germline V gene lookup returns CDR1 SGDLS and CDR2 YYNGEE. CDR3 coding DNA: TGTGCCAGCAGCGTGGGACCCCAGACTAGCGGCAGCACAGATACGCAGTATTTT. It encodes CASSVGPQTSGSTDTQYF.

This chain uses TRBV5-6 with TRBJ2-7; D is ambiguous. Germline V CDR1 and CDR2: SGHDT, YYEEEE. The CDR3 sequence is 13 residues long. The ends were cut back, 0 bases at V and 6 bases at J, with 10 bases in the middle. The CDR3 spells CASSLAVRSEQYF. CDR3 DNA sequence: TGTGCCAGCAGCTTGGCCGTCAGGTCCGAGCAGTACTTC.

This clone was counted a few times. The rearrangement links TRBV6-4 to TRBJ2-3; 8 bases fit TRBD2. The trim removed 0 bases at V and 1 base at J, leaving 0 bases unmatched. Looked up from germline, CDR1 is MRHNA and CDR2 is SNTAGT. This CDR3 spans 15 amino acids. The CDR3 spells CASSDSSGGTDTQYF. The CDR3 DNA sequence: TGTGCCAGCAGTGACTCTAGCGGGGGCACAGATACGCAGTATTTT.

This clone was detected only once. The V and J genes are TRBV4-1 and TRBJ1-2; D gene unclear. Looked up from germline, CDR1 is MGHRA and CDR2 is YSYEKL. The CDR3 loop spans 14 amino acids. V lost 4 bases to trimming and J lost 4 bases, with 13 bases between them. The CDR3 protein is CASSPGSSAYGYTF. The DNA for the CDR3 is TGCGCCAGCAGCCCGGGGTCTTCGGCCTATGGCTACACCTTC.